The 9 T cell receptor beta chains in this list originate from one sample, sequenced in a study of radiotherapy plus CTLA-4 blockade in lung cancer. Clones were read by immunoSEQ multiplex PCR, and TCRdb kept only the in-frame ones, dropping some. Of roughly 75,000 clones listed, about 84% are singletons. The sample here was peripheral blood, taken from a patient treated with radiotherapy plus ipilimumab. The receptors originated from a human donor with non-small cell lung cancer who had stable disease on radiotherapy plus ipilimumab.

The CDR3 sequence: CAISRSYQETQYF. The DNA of the CDR3 is TGTGCCATCTCTCGCTCGTACCAAGAGACCCAGTACTTC. The V call is TRBV10-3, the J call TRBJ2-5; D is uncertain. V lost 8 bases and J lost 0, with 10 bases in between. Germline V gene lookup returns CDR1 ENHRY and CDR2 SYGVKD. This CDR3 spans 13 amino acids.

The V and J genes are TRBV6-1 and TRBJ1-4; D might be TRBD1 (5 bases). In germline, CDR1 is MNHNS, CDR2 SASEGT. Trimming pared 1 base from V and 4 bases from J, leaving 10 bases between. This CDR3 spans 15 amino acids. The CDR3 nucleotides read TGTGCCAGCAGTGAAGGGGGCCGGCTTAATGAAAAACTGTTTTTT. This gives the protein CASSEGGRLNEKLFF.

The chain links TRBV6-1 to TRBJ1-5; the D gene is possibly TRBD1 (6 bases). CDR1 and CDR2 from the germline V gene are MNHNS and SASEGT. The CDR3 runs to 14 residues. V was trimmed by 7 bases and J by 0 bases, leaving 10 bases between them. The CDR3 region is CASMWGPSNQPQHF. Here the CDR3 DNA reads TGTGCCAGCATGTGGGGGCCTAGCAATCAGCCCCAGCATTTT.

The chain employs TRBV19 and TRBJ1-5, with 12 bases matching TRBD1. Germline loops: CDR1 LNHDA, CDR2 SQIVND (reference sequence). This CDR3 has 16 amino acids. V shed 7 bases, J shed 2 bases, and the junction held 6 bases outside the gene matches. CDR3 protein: CASTPGQGAGNQPQHF. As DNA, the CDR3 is TGTGCCAGTACTCCGGGACAGGGGGCCGGCAATCAGCCCCAGCATTTT.

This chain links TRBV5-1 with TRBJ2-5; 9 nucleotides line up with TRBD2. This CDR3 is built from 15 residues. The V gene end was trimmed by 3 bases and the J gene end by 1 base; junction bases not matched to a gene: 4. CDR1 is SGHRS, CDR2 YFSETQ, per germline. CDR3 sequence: CASSWAGGIQETQYF. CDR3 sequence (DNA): TGCGCCAGCAGCTGGGCGGGGGGGATCCAAGAGACCCAGTACTTC.

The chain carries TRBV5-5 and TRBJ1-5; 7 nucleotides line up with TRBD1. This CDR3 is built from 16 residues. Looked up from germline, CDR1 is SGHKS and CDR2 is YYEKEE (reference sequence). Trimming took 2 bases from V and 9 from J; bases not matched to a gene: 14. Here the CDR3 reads CASSFSGQHSDPPQHF. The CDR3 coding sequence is TGTGCCAGCAGCTTCTCGGGACAGCATTCCGATCCGCCCCAGCATTTT.

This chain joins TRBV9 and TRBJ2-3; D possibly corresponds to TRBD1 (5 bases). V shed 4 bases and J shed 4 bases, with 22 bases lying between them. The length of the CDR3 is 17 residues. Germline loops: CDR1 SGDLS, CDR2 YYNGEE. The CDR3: CASSPTAPARVPDTQYF. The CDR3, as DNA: TGTGCCAGCAGCCCTACAGCCCCCGCCAGGGTGCCAGATACGCAGTATTTT. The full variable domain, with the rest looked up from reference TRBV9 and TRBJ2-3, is DSGVTQTPKHLITATGQRVTLRCSPRSGDLSVYWYQQSLDQGLQFLIQYYNGEERAKGNILERFSAQQFPDLHSELNLSSLELGDSALYFCASSPTAPARVPDTQYFGPGTRLTVL.

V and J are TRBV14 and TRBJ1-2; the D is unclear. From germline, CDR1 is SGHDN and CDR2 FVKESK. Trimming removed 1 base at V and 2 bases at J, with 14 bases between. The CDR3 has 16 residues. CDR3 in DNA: TGTGCCAGCAGCCAAGGGTTAAGGGCGTGGAACTATGGCTACACCTTC. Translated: CASSQGLRAWNYGYTF.

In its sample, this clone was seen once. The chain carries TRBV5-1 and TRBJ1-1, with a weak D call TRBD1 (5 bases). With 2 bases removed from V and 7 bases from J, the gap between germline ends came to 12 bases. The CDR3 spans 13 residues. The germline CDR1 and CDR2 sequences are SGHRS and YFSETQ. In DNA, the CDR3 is TGCGCCAGCAGCTTCCGGGACGGCGTTGAAGCTTTCTTT. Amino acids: CASSFRDGVEAFF.